The 20 T cell receptor beta chains below all came from one sample that was sequenced in a study of cytomegalovirus exposure and HLA in healthy donors. PCR primers comprised 60 Vbeta and 13 Jbeta primers. TCRdb keeps only in-frame clones here, not all; method: immunoSEQ multiplex PCR. This sample yields fewer than 250,000 clones, of which about four fifths are seen a single time; approximately 10% belongs to the top ten. Sequenced: PBMCs. These receptors originate from a woman aged 50 to 65 in good health and CMV-seropositive.

The chain is built from TRBV9 and TRBJ1-3; the D is unclear. With 5 bases removed from V and 8 bases from J, the gap between germline ends came to 14 bases. The CDR3 covers 13 residues. The germline CDR1 and CDR2 sequences are SGDLS and YYNGEE. CDR3 sequence reads: CASSIARGDTIYF. For the CDR3, the DNA is TGTGCCAGCAGTATCGCGCGGGGAGACACCATATATTTT. Full variable domain (missing parts from reference TRBV9 and TRBJ1-3): DSGVTQTPKHLITATGQRVTLRCSPRSGDLSVYWYQQSLDQGLQFLIQYYNGEERAKGNILERFSAQQFPDLHSELNLSSLELGDSALYFCASSIARGDTIYFGEGSWLTVV.

The chain links TRBV10-2 to TRBJ1-1; 7 bases line up with TRBD1. The germline CDR1 and CDR2 sequences are WSHSY and SAAADI. CDR3 length equals 15 residues. V was clipped by 2 bases and J by 5 bases; unmatched bases: 8. CDR3 protein: CASSEQAGGYTEAFF. The DNA for the CDR3 is TGCGCCAGCAGTGAGCAGGCAGGGGGTTATACTGAAGCTTTCTTT.

The CDR3 spells CASRGGSSSNYGYTF. The CDR3 DNA is TGTGCCAGCAGGGGGGGAAGTAGTTCTAACTATGGCTACACCTTC. This chain connects TRBV28 to TRBJ1-2; weak D call: TRBD1 (5 bases). Germline loops: CDR1 MDHEN, CDR2 SYDVKM. Trimming pared 6 bases from V and 0 bases from J, leaving 14 bases between. CDR3 size: 15 residues.

The chain employs TRBV29-1 and TRBJ2-1, with 8 bases that match TRBD2. CDR1 and CDR2 from the germline V gene are SQVTM and ANQGSEA. This CDR3 contains 15 residues. With V trimmed by 3 bases and J by 1 base, 5 bases remained unmatched. The CDR3 reads CSVDGGGGSYNEQFF. In nucleotides, the CDR3 is TGCAGCGTTGACGGCGGCGGGGGGTCCTACAATGAGCAGTTCTTC.

This clone is a singleton in its sample. This chain joins TRBV19 and TRBJ1-2; TRBD1 agrees at 9 bases. After removal of 7 bases from V and 7 bases from J, the junction contained 4 bases not matched to a gene. The CDR3 runs 12 residues. Germline V gene sequence: CDR1 LNHDA, CDR2 SQIVND (reference sequence). CDR3 amino acids: CASTGQGTGYTF. The CDR3 coding sequence is TGTGCCAGTACCGGACAGGGGACTGGCTACACCTTC.

This clone has a handful of counts. The rearrangement joins TRBV9 to TRBJ1-4, with a tentative D call TRBD1 (5 bases). Per germline, CDR1 SGDLS and CDR2 YYNGEE. Trimming left V 3 bases short and J 4 bases short, with 7 bases between. The CDR3 is 13 amino acids. This chain's CDR3 is CASSADNNEKLFF. The CDR3 coding sequence is TGTGCCAGCAGCGCGGACAATAATGAAAAACTGTTTTTT.

The rearrangement uses TRBV6-1 and TRBJ2-7, with a tentative D call TRBD2 (5 bases). V dropped 4 bases and J dropped 3 bases, with 16 bases sitting between them. Germline loops: CDR1 MNHNS, CDR2 SASEGT. This CDR3 contains 15 residues. The CDR3 here is CASSGTSSYIYEQYF. The CDR3 bases are TGTGCCAGCAGTGGGACTTCATCATATATCTACGAGCAGTACTTC.

V is TRBV5-4 and J is TRBJ1-1; possible D gene TRBD1, 5 bases. V was shortened by 2 bases and J by 4 bases, with 24 bases between the two germline ends. CDR1 and CDR2 from the germline V gene are SGHNT and YYREEE (reference sequence). CDR3 length: 18 residues. The CDR3 protein is CASSLPDTRTYSGTEAFF. The DNA of the CDR3 is TGTGCCAGCAGCTTACCGGACACCAGAACTTACAGTGGCACTGAAGCTTTCTTT.

V and J are TRBV27 and TRBJ1-2; TRBD1 matches 9 bases. The CDR3 runs to 15 residues. Germline V gene lookup returns CDR1 MNHEY and CDR2 SMNVEV (reference sequence). V shed 6 bases and J 4 bases; nucleotides not matched to a gene: 9. This CDR3 is CASRSGTGFGYGYTF. Here the CDR3 DNA reads TGTGCCAGCAGGTCCGGGACAGGGTTTGGCTATGGCTACACCTTC.

J is TRBJ1-4 and V is TRBV9; possibly TRBD1 for D (5 bases). V dropped 2 bases and J dropped 5 bases, with 7 bases sitting between them. Looked up from germline, CDR1 is SGDLS and CDR2 is YYNGEE. CDR3 size: 13 residues. Here the CDR3 reads CASSVGGNEKLFF. In nucleotides, the CDR3 is TGTGCCAGCAGCGTTGGGGGGAATGAAAAACTGTTTTTT.

This clone was counted a single time. J is TRBJ1-4 and V is TRBV6-5, with TRBD1 as a possible D gene (5 bases). V dropped 2 bases and J dropped 3 bases, with 10 bases sitting between them. The CDR3 totals 15 residues. Per the germline V gene, CDR1 is MNHEY and CDR2 is SVGAGI. The CDR3 loop is CASSYRATANEKLFF. In DNA, the CDR3 is TGTGCCAGCAGTTACCGTGCGACAGCTAATGAAAAACTGTTTTTT.

This sequence joins TRBV4-1 and TRBJ1-2; 8 bases are shared with TRBD1. The CDR3 totals 15 residues. V gave up 1 base and J gave up 4 bases; unmatched junction bases: 5. Per germline, CDR1 MGHRA and CDR2 YSYEKL. The CDR3 reads CASSQGGTGLYGYTF. The CDR3 DNA reads as TGCGCCAGCAGCCAAGGTGGGACAGGACTCTATGGCTACACCTTC.

As regards this clone: The junction and the germline gene differ at one end; a read error may be behind it. V and J are TRBV7-2 and TRBJ2-7; D may match TRBD1 or TRBD2 (9 bases each). The CDR3 totals 15 residues. Germline values: CDR1 SGHTA, CDR2 FQGNSA. CDR3 coding DNA: TGTGCCAGCAGCCTAGCGGGACAGGGTATCTACGAGCAGTACTTC. It encodes CASSLAGQGIYEQYF.

The chain combines TRBV9 with TRBJ1-4; possibly TRBD1 for D (6 bases). The ends were cut back, 4 bases at V and 7 bases at J, with 14 bases in the middle. Germline loops: CDR1 SGDLS, CDR2 YYNGEE. The CDR3 is 14 residues long. The CDR3, as DNA: TGTGCCAGCAGCCCTACAGGGAGGGGTGAAAAACTGTTTTTT. This sequence encodes CASSPTGRGEKLFF.

The rearrangement joins TRBV5-1 to TRBJ2-2, with D maybe TRBD1 (5 bases). Germline CDR1 and CDR2: SGHRS and YFSETQ. Trimming pared 4 bases from V and 1 base from J, leaving 14 bases between. This CDR3 spans 16 amino acids. In DNA, the CDR3 is TGCGCCAGCAGCATACTACTTACAGGGAACACCGGGGAGCTGTTTTTT. This gives the protein CASSILLTGNTGELFF.

V and J are TRBV7-3 and TRBJ1-6; D gene ambiguous. CDR1 is SGHTA and CDR2 is FQGTGA in the germline V gene. V shed 2 bases and J shed 5 bases, with 13 bases lying between them. The CDR3 extends over 16 amino acids. CDR3 residues: CASSLSGIENNSPLHF. Here the CDR3 DNA reads TGTGCCAGCAGCTTATCGGGGATTGAGAATAATTCACCCCTCCACTTT.

V and J are TRBV28 and TRBJ1-5; D not certain. The germline CDR1 and CDR2 sequences are MDHEN and SYDVKM. The CDR3 covers 15 residues. V lost 4 bases and J 3 bases, leaving 13 bases between the germline ends. The CDR3 region has the DNA TGTGCCAGCAGTTCAGGTGGGCCAGACAATCAGCCCCAGCATTTT. Translating gives CASSSGGPDNQPQHF.

A word on this clone: An end of the junction does not agree with germline; a read error may underlie this. The genes are TRBV7-9 and TRBJ2-7; 9 nucleotides match TRBD1. Per the germline V gene, CDR1 is SEHNR and CDR2 is FQNEAQ (reference sequence). The CDR3 extends over 15 amino acids. CDR3 sequence: CSSSLGDRGYHEQYF. The CDR3 DNA reads TGTTCCAGCAGCTTAGGAGACAGGGGGTACCACGAGCAGTACTTC.

This chain links TRBV9 with TRBJ2-3; 9 bases agree with TRBD2. CDR3 length: 14 amino acids. Germline V gene data show CDR1 as SGDLS and CDR2 as YYNGEE. V dropped 4 bases and J dropped 5; count of bases not matched to a gene: 5. The CDR3 reads CASSLGLAKDTQYF. The CDR3, as DNA: TGTGCCAGCAGCTTGGGACTAGCCAAAGATACGCAGTATTTT.

The chain combines TRBV6-5 with TRBJ2-5, with D perhaps TRBD1 (6 bases). The CDR3 runs 14 residues. CDR1 is MNHEY, CDR2 SVGAGI, per germline. Trimming shortened V by 7 bases and J by 0 bases, and 12 bases separated the two germline ends. As DNA, the CDR3 is TGTGCCAGCACTATACCAGGGGACCAAGAGACCCAGTACTTC. Residues: CASTIPGDQETQYF.